These 7 T cell receptor beta chains originate from one sample sequenced in a study of T cell repertoires in cytomegalovirus infection. TCRdb redid the calling of the reads with MiXCR, one entry per CDR3 protein. The sample holds approximately 500,000 distinct CDR3 sequences, approximately 15% seen once. The source material was CD8+ T cells from PBMCs. The origin of the receptors is a human donor in good health (CMV status not recorded). Some clones in this sample may be carry-over from other donors' samples.

This clonotype was detected many times. The chain joins TRBV11-2 to TRBJ1-5, with unresolved D. CDR1 SGHAT and CDR2 FQNNGV come from the germline V gene. Trimming took off 0 bases at V and 2 bases at J, with 8 bases between the two ends. The CDR3 runs 15 residues. The CDR3 sequence is CASSLEGFGNQPQHF. DNA for the CDR3: TGTGCCAGCAGCTTAGAGGGATTTGGCAATCAGCCCCAGCATTTT. Looking up the rest from reference TRBV11-2 and TRBJ1-5 gives the full variable domain: EAGVAQSPRYKIIEKRQSVAFWCNPISGHATLYWYQQILGQGPKLLIQFQNNGVVDDSQLPKDRFSAERLKGVDSTLKIQPAKLEDSAVYLCASSLEGFGNQPQHFGDGTRLSIL.

The V gene is TRBV3-1, the J gene TRBJ1-4; D uncertain. The CDR3 totals 17 residues. CDR1 is LGHDT, CDR2 YNNKEL, per germline (reference sequence). Trimming left V 3 bases short and J 8 bases short, with 22 bases between. DNA of the CDR3: TGTGCCAGCAGCCACCCTACAGTCGGGCAGGAGGGCGAAAAACTGTTTTTT. This translates into CASSHPTVGQEGEKLFF.

Many counts were recorded for this clonotype. V usage is TRBV11-1 and J usage is TRBJ1-1, with unresolved D. This CDR3 spans 15 amino acids. Trimming took off 5 bases at V and 1 base at J, with 14 bases between the two ends. From germline, CDR1 is SGHAT and CDR2 FQDESV (reference sequence). The CDR3 region has the DNA TGTGCCAGCAGCCTAGGCCCATTGCCGAACACTGAAGCTTTCTTT. Translating it yields CASSLGPLPNTEAFF.

The V gene is TRBV28, the J gene TRBJ2-7; TRBD2 agrees at 13 bases. Germline V lookup: CDR1 MDHEN, CDR2 SYDVKM. CDR3 size: 15 residues. J gave up 5 bases and V 4 bases, and 5 bases lay outside the gene matches. CDR3 residues: CASSSRTSGGHEQYF. As DNA, the CDR3 is TGTGCCAGCAGTTCACGGACTAGCGGGGGCCACGAGCAGTACTTC.

This clonotype was counted a few times. The chain is built from TRBV27 and TRBJ2-3; TRBD2 matches at 9 bases. This CDR3 has 14 residues. V was pared by 4 bases and J by 10 bases, with 9 bases of the junction left unmatched. Germline V gives CDR1 MNHEY, CDR2 SMNVEV (reference sequence). The CDR3 sequence is CASSSPAGGSAQYF. CDR3 coding DNA: TGTGCCAGCAGTTCCCCGGCGGGAGGGTCGGCGCAGTATTTT.

This clonotype came up many times. The chain recombines TRBV12-3 or TRBV12-4 with TRBJ1-5; D is unclear. The V and J ends lost 8 bases and 4 bases respectively, with 3 bases between them. This CDR3 contains 10 residues. CDR3 nucleotide sequence: TGTGCCAGCGGTAATCAGCCCCAGCATTTT. Translated, it gives CASGNQPQHF.

This clonotype was detected only a few times. The chain is built from TRBV5-5 and TRBJ2-7; D may be TRBD1 (5 bases). CDR1 and CDR2 (germline): SGHKS, YYEKEE (reference sequence). Trimming left V 1 base short and J 7 bases short, with 12 bases between. The CDR3 consists of 13 residues. CDR3 DNA: TGTGCCAGCAGCTTGAGTCAGGGTGGGGAGCAGTACTTC. Its protein is CASSLSQGGEQYF.